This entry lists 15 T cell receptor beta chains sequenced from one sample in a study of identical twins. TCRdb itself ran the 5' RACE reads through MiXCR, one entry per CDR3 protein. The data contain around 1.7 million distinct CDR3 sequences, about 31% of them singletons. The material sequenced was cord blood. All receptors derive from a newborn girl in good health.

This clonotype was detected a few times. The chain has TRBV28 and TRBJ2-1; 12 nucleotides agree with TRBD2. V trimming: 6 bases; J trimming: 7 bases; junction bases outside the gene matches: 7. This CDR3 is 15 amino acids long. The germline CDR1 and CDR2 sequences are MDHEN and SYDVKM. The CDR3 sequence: CASRPGLAGRNEQFF. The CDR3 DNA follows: TGTGCCAGCAGACCCGGACTAGCGGGAAGAAATGAGCAGTTCTTC. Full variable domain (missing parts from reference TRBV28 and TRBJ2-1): DVKVTQSSRYLVKRTGEKVFLECVQDMDHENMFWYRQDPGLGLRLIYFSYDVKMKEKGDIPEGYSVSREKKERFSLILESASTNQTSMYLCASRPGLAGRNEQFFGPGTRLTVL.

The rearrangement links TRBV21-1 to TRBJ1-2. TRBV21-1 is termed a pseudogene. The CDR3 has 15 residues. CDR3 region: CASSKVRLGPYGYTF. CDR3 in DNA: TGTGCCAGCAGCAAAGTTCGGTTGGGTCCGTATGGCTACACCTTC.

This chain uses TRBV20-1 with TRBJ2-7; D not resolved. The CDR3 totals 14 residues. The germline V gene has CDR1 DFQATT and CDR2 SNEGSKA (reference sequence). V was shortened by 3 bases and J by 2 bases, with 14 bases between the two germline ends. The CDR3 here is CSARGLVLPYEQYF. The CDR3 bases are TGCAGTGCTAGGGGGTTAGTATTACCCTACGAGCAGTACTTC.

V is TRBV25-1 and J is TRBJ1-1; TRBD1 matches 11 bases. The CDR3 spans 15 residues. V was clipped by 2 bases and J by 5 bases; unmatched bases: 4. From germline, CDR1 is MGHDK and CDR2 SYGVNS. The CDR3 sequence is CASSEGTGGWTEAFF. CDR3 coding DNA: TGTGCCAGCAGTGAAGGGACAGGGGGATGGACTGAAGCTTTCTTT. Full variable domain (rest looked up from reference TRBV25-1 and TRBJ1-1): EADIYQTPRYLVIGTGKKITLECSQTMGHDKMYWYQQDPGMELHLIHYSYGVNSTEKGDLSSESTVSRIRTEHFPLTLESARPSHTSQYLCASSEGTGGWTEAFFGQGTRLTVV.

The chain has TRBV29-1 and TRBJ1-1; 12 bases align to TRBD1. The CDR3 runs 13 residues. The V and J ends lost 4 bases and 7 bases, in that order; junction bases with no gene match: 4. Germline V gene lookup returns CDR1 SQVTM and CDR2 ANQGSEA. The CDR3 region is CSVGDRGPDEAFF. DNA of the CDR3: TGCAGCGTTGGGGACAGGGGGCCCGATGAAGCTTTCTTT.

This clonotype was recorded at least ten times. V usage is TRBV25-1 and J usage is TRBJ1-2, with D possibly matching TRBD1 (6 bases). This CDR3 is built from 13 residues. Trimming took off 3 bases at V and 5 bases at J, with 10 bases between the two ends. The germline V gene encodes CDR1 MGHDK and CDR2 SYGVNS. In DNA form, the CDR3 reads TGTGCCAGCAGTGATACAGGGAGATATGGCTACACCTTC. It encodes CASSDTGRYGYTF.

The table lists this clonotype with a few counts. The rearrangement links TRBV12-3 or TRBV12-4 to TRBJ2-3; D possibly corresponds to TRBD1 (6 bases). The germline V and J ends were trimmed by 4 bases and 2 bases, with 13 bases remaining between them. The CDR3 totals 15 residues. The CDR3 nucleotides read TGTGCCAGCAGTTCCCAGGGGTTGAACACAGATACGCAGTATTTT. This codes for CASSSQGLNTDTQYF.

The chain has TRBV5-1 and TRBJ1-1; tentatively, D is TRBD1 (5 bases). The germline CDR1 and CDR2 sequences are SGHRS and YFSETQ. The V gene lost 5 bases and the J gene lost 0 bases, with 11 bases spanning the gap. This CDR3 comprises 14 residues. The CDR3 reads CASRWTFMNTEAFF. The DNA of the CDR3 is TGCGCCAGCAGGTGGACATTTATGAACACTGAAGCTTTCTTT.

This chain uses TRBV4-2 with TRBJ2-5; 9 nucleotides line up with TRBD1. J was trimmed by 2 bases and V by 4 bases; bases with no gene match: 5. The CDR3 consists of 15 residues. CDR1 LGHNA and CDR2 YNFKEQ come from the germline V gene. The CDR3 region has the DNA TGTGCCAGCAGCCCGGACAGGGGCACTCAAGAGACCCAGTACTTC. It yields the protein CASSPDRGTQETQYF.

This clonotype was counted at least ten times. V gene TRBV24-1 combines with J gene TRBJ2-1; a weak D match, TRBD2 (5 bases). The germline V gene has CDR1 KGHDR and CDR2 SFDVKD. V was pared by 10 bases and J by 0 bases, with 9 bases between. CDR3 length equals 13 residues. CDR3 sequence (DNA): TGTGCCACGGGAGCCGGCTCCTACAATGAGCAGTTCTTC. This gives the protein CATGAGSYNEQFF.

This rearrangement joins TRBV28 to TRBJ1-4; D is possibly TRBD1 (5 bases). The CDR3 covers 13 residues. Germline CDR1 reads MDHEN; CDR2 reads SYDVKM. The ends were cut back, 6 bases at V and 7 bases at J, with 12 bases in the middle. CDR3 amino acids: CASSKRQPEKLFF. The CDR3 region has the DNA TGTGCCAGCAGCAAACGACAGCCTGAAAAACTGTTTTTT.

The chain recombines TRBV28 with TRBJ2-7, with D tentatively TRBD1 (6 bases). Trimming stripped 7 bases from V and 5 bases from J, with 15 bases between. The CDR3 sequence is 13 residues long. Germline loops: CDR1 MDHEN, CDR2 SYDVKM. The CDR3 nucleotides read TGTGCCAGCAACTTCAGGGGCTCTGACGAGCAGTACTTC. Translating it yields CASNFRGSDEQYF. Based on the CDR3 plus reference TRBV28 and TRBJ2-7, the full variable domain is DVKVTQSSRYLVKRTGEKVFLECVQDMDHENMFWYRQDPGLGLRLIYFSYDVKMKEKGDIPEGYSVSREKKERFSLILESASTNQTSMYLCASNFRGSDEQYFGPGTRLTVT.

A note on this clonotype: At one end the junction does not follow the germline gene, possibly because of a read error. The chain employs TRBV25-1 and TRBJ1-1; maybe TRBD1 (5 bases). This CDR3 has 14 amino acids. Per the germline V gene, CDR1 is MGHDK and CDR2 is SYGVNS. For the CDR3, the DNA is TGTGCCAGCAGTCCAGTGACAGAGAACGCTGAAGCTTTCTTT. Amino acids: CASSPVTENAEAFF.

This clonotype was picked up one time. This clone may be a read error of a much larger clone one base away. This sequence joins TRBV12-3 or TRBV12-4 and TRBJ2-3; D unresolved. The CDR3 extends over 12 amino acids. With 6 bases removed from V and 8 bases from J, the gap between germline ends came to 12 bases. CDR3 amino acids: CASRKWTGTQYF. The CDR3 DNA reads TGTGCCAGCAGGAAATGGACGGGTACGCAGTATTTT.

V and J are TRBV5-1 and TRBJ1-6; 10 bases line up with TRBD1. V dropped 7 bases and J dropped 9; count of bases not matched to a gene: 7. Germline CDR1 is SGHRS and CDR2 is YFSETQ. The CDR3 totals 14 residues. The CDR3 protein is CASLRTGGGSPLHF. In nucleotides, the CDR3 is TGCGCCAGCCTCCGGACAGGGGGAGGTTCACCCCTCCACTTT.